Here is one T cell receptor beta chain with its context. Antigen specificity is unknown. The entry originates in a study of cytomegalovirus exposure and HLA in healthy donors. This CDR3 contains 17 residues. The germline V and J ends were trimmed by 2 bases and 2 bases, with 19 bases remaining between them. Germline-derived CDR1 and CDR2 are MNHEY and SMNVEV (reference sequence). Study conclusions and caveats: A later analysis, which compared TCR beta chains of equal frequency, found the HLA-associated ones more clonally expanded. Most of the CMV-associated TCR beta chains (in a later analysis) appeared to be HLA-restricted. CMV serostatus was the only recorded immune exposure for donors.

Use of 60 Vbeta and 13 Jbeta primers characterized the PCR. Repertoires were generated with immunoSEQ multiplex PCR, while TCRdb's copy carries only in-frame clones and drops some. The data contain fewer than 250,000 clones, roughly 80% of them singletons. Sequencing was carried out using PBMCs. V usage is TRBV27 and J usage is TRBJ2-7; TRBD2 might be the D (5 bases). The TCR comes from a woman aged 18-29 years in good health and CMV-seronegative. CDR3 sequence: CASSLHHSSGGTYEQYF. The CDR3 DNA follows: TGTGCCAGCAGTTTACACCACAGCAGCGGAGGTACCTACGAGCAGTACTTC.